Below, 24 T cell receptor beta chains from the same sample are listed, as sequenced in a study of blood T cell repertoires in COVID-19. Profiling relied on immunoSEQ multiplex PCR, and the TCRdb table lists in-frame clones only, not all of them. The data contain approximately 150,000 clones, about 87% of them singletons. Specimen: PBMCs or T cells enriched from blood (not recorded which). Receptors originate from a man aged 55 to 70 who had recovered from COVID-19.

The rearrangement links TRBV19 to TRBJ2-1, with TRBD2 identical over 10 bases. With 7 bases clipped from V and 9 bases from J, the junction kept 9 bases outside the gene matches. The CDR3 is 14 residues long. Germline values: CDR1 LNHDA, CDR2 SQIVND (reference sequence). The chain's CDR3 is CASTSTSGIGEQFF. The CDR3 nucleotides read TGTGCCAGTACCAGTACTAGCGGGATCGGTGAGCAGTTCTTC.

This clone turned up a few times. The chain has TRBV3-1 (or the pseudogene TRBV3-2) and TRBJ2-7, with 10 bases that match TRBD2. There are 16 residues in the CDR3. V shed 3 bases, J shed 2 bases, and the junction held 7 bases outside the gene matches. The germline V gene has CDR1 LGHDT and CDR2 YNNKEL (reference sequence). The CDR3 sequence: CASSQTLGLAAYEQYF. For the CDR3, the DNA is TGTGCCAGCAGCCAGACCCTCGGACTAGCGGCCTACGAGCAGTACTTC.

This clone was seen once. CDR3 sequence (DNA): TGCGCCAGCAGCGTCATCACAGGCTATGGCTACACCTTC. It yields the protein CASSVITGYGYTF. The rearrangement joins TRBV5-1 to TRBJ1-2; tentative D call: TRBD1 (5 bases). Germline-derived CDR1 and CDR2 are SGHRS and YFSETQ. This CDR3 has 13 residues. V was pared by 4 bases and J by 4 bases, with 11 bases between.

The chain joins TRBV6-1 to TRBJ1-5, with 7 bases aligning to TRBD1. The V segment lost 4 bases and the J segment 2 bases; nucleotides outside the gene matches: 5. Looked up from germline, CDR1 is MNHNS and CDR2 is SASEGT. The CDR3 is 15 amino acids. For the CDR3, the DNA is TGTGCCAGCAGTGCTACAGGGGCGGGCAATCAGCCCCAGCATTTT. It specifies CASSATGAGNQPQHF.

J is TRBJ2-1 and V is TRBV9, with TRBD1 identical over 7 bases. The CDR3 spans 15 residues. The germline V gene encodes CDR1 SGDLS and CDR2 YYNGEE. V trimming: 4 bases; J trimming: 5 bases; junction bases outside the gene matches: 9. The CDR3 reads CASSITGTANNEQFF. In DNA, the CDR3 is TGTGCCAGCAGCATCACCGGGACAGCAAACAATGAGCAGTTCTTC.

This chain's CDR3 is CARTNPPTAQGGYGYTF. CDR3 nucleotides: TGTGCCCGAACAAACCCCCCGACAGCCCAAGGGGGATATGGCTACACCTTC. V gene TRBV30 combines with J gene TRBJ1-2; weak D call: TRBD1 (6 bases). Germline V gives CDR1 GTSNPN, CDR2 SVGIG (reference sequence). Between the trimmed V and J ends, which lost 8 bases and 5 bases, there was a span of 30 bases. CDR3 length: 17 residues.

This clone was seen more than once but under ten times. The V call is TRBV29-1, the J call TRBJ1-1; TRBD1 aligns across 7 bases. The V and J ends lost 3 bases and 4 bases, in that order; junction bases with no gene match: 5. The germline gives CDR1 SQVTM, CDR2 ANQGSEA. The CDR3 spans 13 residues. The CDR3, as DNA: TGCAGCGTTGAGCCACAGGGGATCACTGAAGCTTTCTTT. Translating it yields CSVEPQGITEAFF.

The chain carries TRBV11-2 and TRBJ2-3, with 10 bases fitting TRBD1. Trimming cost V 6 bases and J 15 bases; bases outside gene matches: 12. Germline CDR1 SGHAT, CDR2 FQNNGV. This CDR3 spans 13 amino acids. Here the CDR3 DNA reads TGTGCCAGCAGTTTTCGTCCGGGACAGGGGCTATATTTT. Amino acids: CASSFRPGQGLYF.

The CDR3 region has the DNA TGCGCCAGCAGAGGGAGTACTTCAGGCGGGGAGCTGTTTTTT. Translation: CASRGSTSGGELFF. The chain uses TRBV5-1 and TRBJ2-2; a possible D gene is TRBD2 (5 bases). The V gene lost 5 bases and the J gene lost 7 bases, with 15 bases spanning the gap. Germline-derived CDR1 and CDR2 are SGHRS and YFSETQ. The CDR3 covers 14 residues.

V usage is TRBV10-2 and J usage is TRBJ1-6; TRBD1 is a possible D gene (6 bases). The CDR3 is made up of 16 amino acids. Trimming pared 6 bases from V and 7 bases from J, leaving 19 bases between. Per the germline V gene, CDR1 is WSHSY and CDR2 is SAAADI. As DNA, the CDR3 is TGCGCCAGCAGCCGGGTGGGGGGGCGAATGAATTCACCCCTCCACTTT. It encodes CASSRVGGRMNSPLHF.

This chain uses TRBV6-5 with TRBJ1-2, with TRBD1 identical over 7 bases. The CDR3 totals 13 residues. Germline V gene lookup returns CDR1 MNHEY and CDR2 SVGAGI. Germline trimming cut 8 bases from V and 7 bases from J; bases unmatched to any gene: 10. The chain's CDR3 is CASGGQYGFGYTF. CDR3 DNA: TGTGCCAGCGGGGGACAGTATGGTTTTGGCTACACCTTC.

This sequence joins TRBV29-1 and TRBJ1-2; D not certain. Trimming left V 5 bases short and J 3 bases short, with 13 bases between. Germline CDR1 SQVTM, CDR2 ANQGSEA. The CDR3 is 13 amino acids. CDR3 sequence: CSVPLRVDYGYTF. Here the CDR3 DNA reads TGCAGCGTTCCCCTTCGGGTCGACTATGGCTACACCTTC.

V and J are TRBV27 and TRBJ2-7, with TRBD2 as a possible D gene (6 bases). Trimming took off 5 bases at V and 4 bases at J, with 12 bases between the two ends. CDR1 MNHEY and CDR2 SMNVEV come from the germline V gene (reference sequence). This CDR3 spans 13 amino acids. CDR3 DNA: TGTGCCAGCAGTCTGGGACTGCCATACGAGCAGTACTTC. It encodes CASSLGLPYEQYF.

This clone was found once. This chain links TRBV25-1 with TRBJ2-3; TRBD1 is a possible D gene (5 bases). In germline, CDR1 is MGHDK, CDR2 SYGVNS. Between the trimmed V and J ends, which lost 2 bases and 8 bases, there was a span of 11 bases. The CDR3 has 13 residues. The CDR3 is CASSEGARGTQYF. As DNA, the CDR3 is TGTGCCAGCAGTGAAGGGGCCAGAGGTACGCAGTATTTT.

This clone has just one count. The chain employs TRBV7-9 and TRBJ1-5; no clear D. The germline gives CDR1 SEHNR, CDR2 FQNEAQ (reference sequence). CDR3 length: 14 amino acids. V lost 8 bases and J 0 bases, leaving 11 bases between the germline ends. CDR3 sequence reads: CASGTFHSNQPQHF. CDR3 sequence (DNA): TGTGCCAGCGGTACTTTTCATAGCAATCAGCCCCAGCATTTT.

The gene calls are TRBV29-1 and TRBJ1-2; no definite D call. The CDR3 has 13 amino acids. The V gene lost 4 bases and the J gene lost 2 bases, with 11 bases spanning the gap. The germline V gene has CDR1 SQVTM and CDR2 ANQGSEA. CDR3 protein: CSVGHGKNYGYTF. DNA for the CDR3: TGCAGCGTTGGACACGGGAAAAACTATGGCTACACCTTC.

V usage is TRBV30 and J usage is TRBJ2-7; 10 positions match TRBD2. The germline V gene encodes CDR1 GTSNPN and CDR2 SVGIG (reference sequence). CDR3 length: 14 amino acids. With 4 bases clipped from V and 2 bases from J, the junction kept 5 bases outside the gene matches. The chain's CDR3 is CAWTGAGGTYEQYF. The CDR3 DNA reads TGTGCCTGGACCGGAGCGGGGGGGACCTACGAGCAGTACTTC.

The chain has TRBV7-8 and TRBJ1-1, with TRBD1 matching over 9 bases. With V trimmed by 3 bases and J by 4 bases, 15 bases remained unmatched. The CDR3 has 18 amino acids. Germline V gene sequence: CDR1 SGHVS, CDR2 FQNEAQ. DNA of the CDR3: TGTGCCAGCAGCTTTAGGGGACAGGGCCCGGCGGTGAGCACTGAAGCTTTCTTT. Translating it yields CASSFRGQGPAVSTEAFF.

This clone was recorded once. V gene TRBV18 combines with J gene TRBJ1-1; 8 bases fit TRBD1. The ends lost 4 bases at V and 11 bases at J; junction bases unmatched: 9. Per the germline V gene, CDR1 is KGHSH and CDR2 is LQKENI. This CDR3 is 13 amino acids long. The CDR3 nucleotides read TGTGCCAGCTCACAGCGGACAGGGTTGGATGCTTTCTTT. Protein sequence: CASSQRTGLDAFF.

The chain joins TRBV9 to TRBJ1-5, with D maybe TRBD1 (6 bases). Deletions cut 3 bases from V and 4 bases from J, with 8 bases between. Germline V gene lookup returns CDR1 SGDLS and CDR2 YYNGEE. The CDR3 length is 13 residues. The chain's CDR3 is CASSAGQNQPQHF. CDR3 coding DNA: TGTGCCAGCAGCGCCGGACAGAATCAGCCCCAGCATTTT.

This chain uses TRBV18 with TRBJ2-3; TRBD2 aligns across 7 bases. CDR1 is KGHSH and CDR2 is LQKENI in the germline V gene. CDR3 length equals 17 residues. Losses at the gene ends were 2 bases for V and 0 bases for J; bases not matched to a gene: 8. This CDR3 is CASSPTGLADSTDTQYF. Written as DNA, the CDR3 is TGTGCCAGCTCACCAACCGGGCTAGCGGATAGCACAGATACGCAGTATTTT.

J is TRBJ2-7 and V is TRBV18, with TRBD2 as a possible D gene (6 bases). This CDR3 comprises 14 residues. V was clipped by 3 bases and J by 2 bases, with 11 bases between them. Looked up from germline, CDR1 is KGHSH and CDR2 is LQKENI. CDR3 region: CASSPTSRPYEQYF. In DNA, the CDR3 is TGTGCCAGCTCACCCACTAGCCGACCCTACGAGCAGTACTTC.

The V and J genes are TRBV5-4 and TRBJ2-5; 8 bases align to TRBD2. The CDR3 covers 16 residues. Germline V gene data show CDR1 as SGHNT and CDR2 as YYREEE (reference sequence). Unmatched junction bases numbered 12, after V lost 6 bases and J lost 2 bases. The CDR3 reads CASTLPGGGPQETQYF. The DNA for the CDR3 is TGTGCCAGCACCCTCCCCGGCGGGGGGCCGCAAGAGACCCAGTACTTC.

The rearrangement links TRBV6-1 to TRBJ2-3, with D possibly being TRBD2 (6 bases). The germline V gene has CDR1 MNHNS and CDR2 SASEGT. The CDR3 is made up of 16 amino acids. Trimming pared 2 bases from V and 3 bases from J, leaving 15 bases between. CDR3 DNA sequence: TGTGCCAGCAGTGAACTTCCTGCGGGAAGGACAGATACGCAGTATTTT. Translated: CASSELPAGRTDTQYF.